This is a list of T cell receptor beta chains from one sample in a study of T-cell reconstitution after alpha-beta-depleted transplantation in children. From the PCR reads, TCRdb called clonotypes with MiXCR, one entry per CDR3 protein. The sample holds approximately 800,000 distinct CDR3 sequences; 15% to 20% are singletons and the top ten take around 5.3%. The sample here was PBMCs, mostly from graft donor cells, taken 360 days after TCRalphabeta/CD19-depleted stem cell transplant. Every receptor here comes from a male patient aged 10-17 years who had a stem cell transplant for acute lymphoblastic leukemia, so the T cells may come from the graft donor. Each CDR3 is given with its conserved first and last residue. A D gene is named only where the DNA matches it firmly. The listing skips clone size in some rows; elsewhere it reads once, few, many or a size class.

>NA|NA|TRBJ2-3|TRBV5-1|13
TGCGCCAGCAGCTGGACCGTCACAGATACGCAGTATTTT
CASSWTVTDTQYF
>few|TRBD2|TRBJ2-1|TRBV29-1|18
TGCAGCGTTGAACCCTCTACTAGCGGGAGAACTTCCTACAATGAGCAGTTCTTC
CSVEPSTSGRTSYNEQFF
>NA|NA|TRBJ2-1|TRBV7-9|14
TGTGCCAGCAGCTTATGGGACTGGTACAATGAGCAGTTCTTC
CASSLWDWYNEQFF
>NA|NA|TRBJ2-1|TRBV12-5|16
TGTGCTAGTGGCCCCCGTTACAGGATATCCTACAATGAGCAGTTCTTC
CASGPRYRISYNEQFF
>NA|NA|TRBJ2-3|TRBV20-1|11
TGCAGTGCTAAATCGGTTCTTACGCAGTATTTT
CSAKSVLTQYF
>NA|TRBD2|TRBJ2-3|TRBV7-9|16
TGTGCCAGCAGCTTAGTCGCGGGAGGGGACACAGATACGCAGTATTTT
CASSLVAGGDTDTQYF
>few|NA|TRBJ1-2|TRBV7-2|14
TGTGCCAGCAGCGCCCGAGGGGGGGCGGATGGCTACACCTTC
CASSARGGADGYTF
>many|TRBD2|TRBJ2-1|TRBV12-3/TRBV12-4|15
TGTGCCAGCAAGGCGGGAGGGCCCGTCTTTAATGAGCAGTTCTTC
CASKAGGPVFNEQFF
>NA|NA|TRBJ2-7|TRBV4-1|16
TGCGCCAGCAGCCACCACCTACAAGGGGTCTCCTACGAGCAGTACTTC
CASSHHLQGVSYEQYF
>NA|TRBD1|TRBJ1-2|TRBV4-1|15
TGCGCCAGCAGCCAGGGGACAGGAGATAACTATGGCTACACCTTC
CASSQGTGDNYGYTF
>NA|NA|TRBJ1-5|TRBV20-1|14
TGCAGTGCTAGGATGTGGGGAAGGGGTCAGCCCCAGCATTTT
CSARMWGRGQPQHF
>NA|NA|TRBJ2-7|TRBV29-1|14
TGCAGCGTTTCCCAGGAGGGGTTCTCCTACGAGCAGTACTTC
CSVSQEGFSYEQYF
>many|NA|TRBJ2-5|TRBV20-1|12
TGCAGTGCTCCCCACCGGGGCGGGACCCAGTACTTC
CSAPHRGGTQYF
>NA|TRBD2|TRBJ2-7|TRBV7-9|15
TGTGCCAGCAGCTTAGGGGAGACTAGCTTAGACGAGCAGTACTTC
CASSLGETSLDEQYF
>NA|TRBD1|TRBJ2-3|TRBV20-1|14
TGCAGTGCTAGAAGGACAGGGGGCGGGAATACGCAGTATTTT
CSARRTGGGNTQYF
>NA|NA|TRBJ1-6|TRBV27|15
TGTGCCAGCAGTCTCGTACCCCCCTATAATTCACCCCTCCACTTT
CASSLVPPYNSPLHF
>NA|NA|TRBJ2-2|TRBV9|15
TGTGCCAGTAGCACTCACGCCGCAGACACCGGGGAGCTGTTTTTT
CASSTHAADTGELFF
>many|NA|TRBJ2-2|TRBV12-3/TRBV12-4|14
TGTGCCAGCAGTTTAGCCTCGGGTCCCGGGGAGCTGTTTTTT
CASSLASGPGELFF
>NA|NA|TRBJ1-5|TRBV7-2|16
TGTGCCAGCAGCTTATGGGGAGACAGTTTCAATCAGCCCCAGCATTTT
CASSLWGDSFNQPQHF
>few|TRBD2|TRBJ2-3|TRBV25-1|13
TGTGCCAGCGTCGCGGGAGGATTCGATACGCAGTATTTT
CASVAGGFDTQYF
>few|TRBD2|TRBJ2-3|TRBV20-1|19
TGCAGTGCTAGAGATCCCCGGGTCTTGGCGGGAGGGCCTGTCGATACGCAGTATTTT
CSARDPRVLAGGPVDTQYF
>NA|TRBD1|TRBJ2-7|TRBV5-1|15
TGCGCCAGCAGCGCCTCCGGACAGGGGGTCTACGAGCAGTACTTC
CASSASGQGVYEQYF
>NA|NA|TRBJ1-1|TRBV18|14
TGTGCCAGCTCACCCGTGATAGGGAACACTGAAGCTTTCTTT
CASSPVIGNTEAFF
>few|NA|TRBJ1-6|TRBV2|12
TGTGCCAGCAGGCGCCACAATTCACCCCTCCACTTT
CASRRHNSPLHF
>few|TRBD2|TRBJ2-3|TRBV7-8|13
TGTGCCAGCAGCTTGGGAGGGTGGTATACGCAGTATTTT
CASSLGGWYTQYF
>many|NA|TRBJ2-2|TRBV6-5|16
TGTGCCAGCAGTTACGAAGGGTCAACAAGTGTCGGGGAGCTGTTTTTT
CASSYEGSTSVGELFF
>few|TRBD1|TRBJ1-2|TRBV12-3/TRBV12-4|12
TGTGCCAGCACCCAGACAGGGCGTGGCTACACCTTC
CASTQTGRGYTF
>NA|TRBD1|TRBJ2-7|TRBV27|18
TGTGCCAGCAGTTTAGGTGGGCTTTACAGGGGGTTCTCCTACGAGCAGTACTTC
CASSLGGLYRGFSYEQYF
>NA|NA|TRBJ1-1|TRBV4-1|13
TGCGCCAGCAGCCCCGTCCTGGGGCCAAGGGGTTTCTTT
CASSPVLGPRGFF
>NA|TRBD2|TRBJ2-2|TRBV19|16
TGTGCCAGTAGTATAGCTAGCGGGAGTAATATCGGGGAGCTGTTTTTT
CASSIASGSNIGELFF
>NA|NA|TRBJ2-1|TRBV7-9|12
TGTGCCAGCAGCTTATTTATTAGCGGATCGTTCTTC
CASSLFISGSFF
>NA|TRBD2|TRBJ2-7|TRBV5-6|18
TGTGCCAGCAGCTTGATTCGACTAGCGGGAGGGCCCCCCTACGAGCAGTACTTC
CASSLIRLAGGPPYEQYF
>many|TRBD2|TRBJ2-5|TRBV20-1|15
TGCAGTGCAAGGACTAGCGGGGGGCCCGGGGAGACCCAGTACTTC
CSARTSGGPGETQYF
>many|TRBD1|TRBJ1-2|TRBV5-1|14
TGCGCCAGCAGTGTGGGACAGGGGAACTATGGCTACACCTTC
CASSVGQGNYGYTF
>NA|NA|TRBJ2-3|TRBV13|17
TGTGCCAGCAGCCCTAGGACGACTGGGATAGGCACAGATACGCAGTATTTT
CASSPRTTGIGTDTQYF
>NA|NA|TRBJ2-2|TRBV24-1|17
TGTGCCACCAGTGACCGCCTTGGGGATGGGAACACCGGGGAGCTGTTTTTT
CATSDRLGDGNTGELFF
>many|NA|TRBJ2-1|TRBV6-5|15
TGTGCCAGCAGTTACCGCCGCGGACTACTCAATGAGCAGTTCTTC
CASSYRRGLLNEQFF
>few|NA|TRBJ2-1|TRBV19|15
TGTGCCAGTAGTTTGACAGCACATGCCTACAATGAGCAGTTCTTC
CASSLTAHAYNEQFF
>NA|TRBD2|TRBJ2-1|TRBV20-1|17
TGCAGTGCTAGAGCCGGGGACTATTGGAGCTCCTACAATGAGCAGTTCTTC
CSARAGDYWSSYNEQFF
>NA|TRBD2|TRBJ2-3|TRBV5-4|15
TGTGCCAGCAGCATAGCGGGAATTCCCTGGGGTACGCAGTATTTT
CASSIAGIPWGTQYF
>many|NA|TRBJ2-1|TRBV9|13
TGTGCCAGCAGCGTAGCCCAGAACAATGAGCAGTTCTTC
CASSVAQNNEQFF
>NA|TRBD2|TRBJ2-2|TRBV27|14
TGTGCCAGCACGGGGGGGCGCGTCACCGGGGAGCTGTTTTTT
CASTGGRVTGELFF
>NA|TRBD2|TRBJ2-7|TRBV3-1|15
TGTGCCAGCAGCCCCCCGGGACTAGTCCCCTACGAGCAGTACTTC
CASSPPGLVPYEQYF
>NA|NA|TRBJ2-2|TRBV4-1|15
TGCGCCAGCAGCCTTGGCAGGGGGGGTCCCGGGGAGCTGTTTTTT
CASSLGRGGPGELFF
>few|TRBD2|TRBJ2-1|TRBV20-1|15
TGCAGTGCTAGATCCCGACTAGCGGCTTACAATGAGCAGTTCTTC
CSARSRLAAYNEQFF